The next 3 T cell receptor beta chains were all read from a single sample in a study of blood T cell repertoires in COVID-19. Assay: immunoSEQ multiplex PCR; the TCRdb copy retains only in-frame clones and omits some. The sample contains 75,000 to 100,000 clones, approximately 89% of which appear only once. The sample was peripheral blood. The receptor source for this set is a human donor in a cohort sampled during active COVID-19.

This rearrangement joins TRBV5-1 to TRBJ2-7; TRBD1 aligns across 9 bases. J gave up 2 bases and V 2 bases, and 5 bases lay outside the gene matches. Germline V gives CDR1 SGHRS, CDR2 YFSETQ. CDR3 length: 15 residues. The CDR3 coding sequence is TGCGCCAGCAGCTTCGGACAGGGGATCCCCTACGAGCAGTACTTC. Its protein is CASSFGQGIPYEQYF. Together with reference TRBV5-1 and TRBJ2-7, the CDR3 gives the full variable domain: KAGVTQTPRYLIKTRGQQVTLSCSPISGHRSVSWYQQTPGQGLQFLFEYFSETQRNKGNFPGRFSGRQFSNSRSEMNVSTLELGDSALYLCASSFGQGIPYEQYFGPGTRLTVT.

The gene calls are TRBV7-9 and TRBJ1-5, with D perhaps TRBD1 (6 bases). The V end lost 6 bases, the J end lost 1 base, and 22 bases lay between the germline ends. The CDR3 extends over 18 amino acids. Germline values: CDR1 SEHNR, CDR2 FQNEAQ (reference sequence). CDR3 nucleotides: TGTGCCAGCAGTTTTGGGGGCGGCGGCCATAGGAGCAATCAGCCCCAGCATTTT. It specifies CASSFGGGGHRSNQPQHF.

The chain recombines TRBV27 with TRBJ2-7, with 10 bases identical to TRBD1. The CDR3 is made up of 15 amino acids. Germline assignment: CDR1 MNHEY and CDR2 SMNVEV (reference sequence). The V and J ends lost 0 bases and 7 bases, in that order; junction bases with no gene match: 6. CDR3 nucleotide sequence: TGTGCCAGCAGTTTATCAGGGACAGGGGCTTTTGAGCAGTACTTC. Its protein product is CASSLSGTGAFEQYF.